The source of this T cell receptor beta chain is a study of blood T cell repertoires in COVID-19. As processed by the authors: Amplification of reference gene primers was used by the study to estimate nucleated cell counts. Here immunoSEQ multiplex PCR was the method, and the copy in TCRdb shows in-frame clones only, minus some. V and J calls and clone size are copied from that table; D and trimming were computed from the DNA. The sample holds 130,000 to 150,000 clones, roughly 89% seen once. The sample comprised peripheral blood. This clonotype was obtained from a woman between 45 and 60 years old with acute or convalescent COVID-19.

CDR3 residues: CAWSWSWEQYF. The CDR3 coding sequence is TGTGCCTGGAGTTGGAGTTGGGAGCAGTACTTC. The rearrangement joins TRBV30 to TRBJ2-7; D gene ambiguous. The CDR3 contains 11 residues. Between the trimmed V and J ends, which lost 2 bases and 7 bases, there was a span of 9 bases. Germline-derived CDR1 and CDR2 are GTSNPN and SVGIG (reference sequence).